This TCR beta chain originates from a study of T cell repertoires in cytomegalovirus infection. On the study more broadly: TCR beta signatures that were public indicated CMV infection and matching HLA type.

This clonotype has just a few counts. Antigen unknown. MiXCR was run by TCRdb on the reads, yielding one entry per CDR3 protein. The table records some 100,000 distinct CDR3 sequences, around a quarter of them present only once. Study conclusions and caveats: Dominant in the ex vivo response were TCR beta clonotypes restricted by HLA-C and specific for CMV. Cumulative public TCR beta family frequency identified CMV carriers with the relevant HLA.

V lost 4 bases, J lost 2 bases, and 13 bases lay in between. This CDR3 region has 15 residues. Germline assignment: CDR1 SGHDT and CDR2 YYEEEE. This receptor was taken from a human donor in good health (CMV status not recorded). Some clones in this sample may be carry-over from other donors' samples. The rearrangement links TRBV5-6 to TRBJ1-5; maybe TRBD1 (5 bases). Sequenced sample: CD8+ T cells from PBMCs. CDR3 nucleotides: TGTGCCAGCAGCCTGGGAGGGACGGGCAATCAGCCCCAGCATTTT. It is translated as CASSLGGTGNQPQHF.